These T cell receptor beta chains were read from a single sample in a study of blood T cell repertoires in COVID-19. Profiling relied on immunoSEQ multiplex PCR, and the TCRdb table lists in-frame clones only, not all of them. This sample has over 150,000 clones, with 70% to 85% found just once. The sequencing sample was made of peripheral blood. Source of these receptors: an elderly man with COVID-19, enrolled during active disease. Both conserved end residues are part of each CDR3. D genes are given only for firm matches. Clone size is shown for a subset of rows, as once, few, many or a class of expanded clone.

D: TRBD1
J: TRBJ2-1
V: TRBV7-9
length: 15
size: NA
DNA: TGTGCCAGCAGCTTCGGGACAGGACAGGGCAATGAGCAGTTCTTC
CDR3: CASSFGTGQGNEQFF

D: NA
J: TRBJ1-2
V: TRBV23-1
length: 14
size: NA
DNA: TGCGCCAGCAACTCTACCCACAGGCGATGGGGCTACACCTTC
CDR3: CASNSTHRRWGYTF

D: NA
J: TRBJ1-2
V: TRBV6-1
length: 15
size: NA
DNA: TGTGCCAGCAGTGAAGGTTTCAGGGCTGATTATGGCTACACCTTC
CDR3: CASSEGFRADYGYTF

D: TRBD2
J: TRBJ2-5
V: TRBV7-9
length: 14
size: once
DNA: TGTGCCAGCAGCTTAGCGGGGGGGACCGAGACCCAGTACTTC
CDR3: CASSLAGGTETQYF

D: TRBD1
J: TRBJ1-1
V: TRBV12-3/TRBV12-4
length: 12
size: NA
DNA: TGTGCCAGCAGTACTCGGACAGGGAGGCCTTTCTTT
CDR3: CASSTRTGRPFF

D: TRBD1
J: TRBJ2-2
V: TRBV10-1
length: 17
size: NA
DNA: TGCGCCAGCAGTGAGTCGAAGGGGACAGGGAGGTCCGGGGAGCTGTTTTTT
CDR3: CASSESKGTGRSGELFF

D: NA
J: TRBJ2-6
V: TRBV13
length: 20
size: once
DNA: TGTGCCAGCAGCTCCAAGGTCCGGGACGGGGGTCGATCTGGGGCCAACGTCCTGACTTTC
CDR3: CASSSKVRDGGRSGANVLTF

D: NA
J: TRBJ1-1
V: TRBV15
length: 15
size: NA
DNA: TGTGCCACCAGCAGAGAATGGTCGGTGAACACTGAAGCTTTCTTT
CDR3: CATSREWSVNTEAFF

D: TRBD1
J: TRBJ1-2
V: TRBV10-1
length: 13
size: NA
DNA: TGCGCCAGCAGTGAACCCGGTACCGGGACAGTCGCCTTC
CDR3: CASSEPGTGTVAF

D: TRBD2
J: TRBJ2-5
V: TRBV24-1
length: 16
size: NA
DNA: TGTGCCACCAGTGACTCCAGCGGGGGGGCCTGGAAGACCCAGTACTTC
CDR3: CATSDSSGGAWKTQYF

D: NA
J: TRBJ1-2
V: TRBV19
length: 15
size: NA
DNA: TGTGCCACTCAAGTAGAGGGACACCCGCATGGAGGCTACACCTTC
CDR3: CATQVEGHPHGGYTF

D: TRBD1
J: TRBJ1-5
V: TRBV2
length: 14
size: NA
DNA: TGTGCCAGCAGGGGGACAGCTCCGAATCAGCCCCAGCATTTT
CDR3: CASRGTAPNQPQHF

D: NA
J: TRBJ1-5
V: TRBV18
length: 16
size: NA
DNA: TGTGCCAGCTCACGGTCCTCGGGGGGCCTTAATCAGCCCCAGCATTTT
CDR3: CASSRSSGGLNQPQHF

D: NA
J: TRBJ1-1
V: TRBV5-1
length: 15
size: NA
DNA: TGCGCCAGCAGCCTCGAGGTTCAGGGAGGCACTGAAGCTTTCTTT
CDR3: CASSLEVQGGTEAFF